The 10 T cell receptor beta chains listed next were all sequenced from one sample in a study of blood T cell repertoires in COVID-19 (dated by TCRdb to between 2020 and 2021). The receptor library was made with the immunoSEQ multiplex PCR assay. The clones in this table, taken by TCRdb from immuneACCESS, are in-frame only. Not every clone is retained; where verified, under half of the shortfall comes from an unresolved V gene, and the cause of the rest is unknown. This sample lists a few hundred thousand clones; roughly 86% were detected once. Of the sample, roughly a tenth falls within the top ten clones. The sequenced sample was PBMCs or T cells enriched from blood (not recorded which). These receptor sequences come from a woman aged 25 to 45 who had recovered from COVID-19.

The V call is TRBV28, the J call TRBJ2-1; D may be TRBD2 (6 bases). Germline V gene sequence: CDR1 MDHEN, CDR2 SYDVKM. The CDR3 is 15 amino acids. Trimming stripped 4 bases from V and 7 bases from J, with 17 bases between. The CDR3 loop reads CASSWRDLPGNEQFF. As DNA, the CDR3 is TGTGCCAGCAGTTGGCGGGATCTCCCTGGGAATGAGCAGTTCTTC.

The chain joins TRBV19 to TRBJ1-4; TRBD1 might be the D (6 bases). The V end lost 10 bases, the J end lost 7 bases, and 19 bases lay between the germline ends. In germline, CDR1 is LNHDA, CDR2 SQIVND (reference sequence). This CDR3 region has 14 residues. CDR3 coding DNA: TGTGCCACCGACGGGGGGGGCGCGTTTGAAAAACTGTTTTTT. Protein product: CATDGGGAFEKLFF.

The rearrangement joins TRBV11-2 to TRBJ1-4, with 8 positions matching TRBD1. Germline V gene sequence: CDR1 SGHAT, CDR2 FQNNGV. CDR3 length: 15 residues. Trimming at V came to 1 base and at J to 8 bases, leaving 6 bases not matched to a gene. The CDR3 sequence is CASSLGGQAPEKLFF. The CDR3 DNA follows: TGTGCCAGCAGCTTAGGGGGACAGGCACCCGAAAAACTGTTTTTT.

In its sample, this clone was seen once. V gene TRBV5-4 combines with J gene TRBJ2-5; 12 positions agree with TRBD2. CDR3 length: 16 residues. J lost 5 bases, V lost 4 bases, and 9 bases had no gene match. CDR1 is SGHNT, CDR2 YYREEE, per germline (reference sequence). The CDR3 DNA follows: TGTGCCAGCAGCCGAAGCCTAGCGGGAGGGCGGGAGACCCAGTACTTC. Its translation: CASSRSLAGGRETQYF.

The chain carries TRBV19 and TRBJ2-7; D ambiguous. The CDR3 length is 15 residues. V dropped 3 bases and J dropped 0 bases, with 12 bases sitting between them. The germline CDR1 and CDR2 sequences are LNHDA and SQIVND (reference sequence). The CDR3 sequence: CASSIAAGASYEQYF. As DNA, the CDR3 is TGTGCCAGTAGTATTGCCGCAGGCGCCTCCTACGAGCAGTACTTC.

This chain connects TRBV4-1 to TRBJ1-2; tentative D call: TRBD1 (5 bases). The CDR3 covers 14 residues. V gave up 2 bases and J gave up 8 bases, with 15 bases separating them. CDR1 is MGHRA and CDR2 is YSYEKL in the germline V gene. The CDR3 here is CASSQSGGYWGYTF. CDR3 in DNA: TGCGCCAGCAGCCAAAGCGGGGGTTATTGGGGCTACACCTTC.

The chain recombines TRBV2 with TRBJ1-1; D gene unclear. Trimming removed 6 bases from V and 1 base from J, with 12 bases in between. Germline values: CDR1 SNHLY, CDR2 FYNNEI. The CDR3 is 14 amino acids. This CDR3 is CASRDSTSNTEAFF. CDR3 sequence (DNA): TGTGCCAGCAGGGACTCTACATCGAACACTGAAGCTTTCTTT.

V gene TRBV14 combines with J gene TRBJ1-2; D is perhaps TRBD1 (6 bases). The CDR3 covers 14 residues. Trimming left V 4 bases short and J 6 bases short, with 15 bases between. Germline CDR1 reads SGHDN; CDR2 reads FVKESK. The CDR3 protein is CASSPVKGVNGYTF. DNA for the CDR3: TGTGCCAGCAGCCCCGTGAAGGGGGTAAATGGCTACACCTTC.

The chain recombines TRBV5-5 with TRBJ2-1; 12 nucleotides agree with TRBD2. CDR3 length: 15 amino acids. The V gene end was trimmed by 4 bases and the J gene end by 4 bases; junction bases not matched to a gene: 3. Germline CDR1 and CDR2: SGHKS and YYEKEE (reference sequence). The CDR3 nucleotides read TGTGCCAGCAGCGCCGGACTAGCGGGATACAATGAGCAGTTCTTC. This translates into CASSAGLAGYNEQFF.

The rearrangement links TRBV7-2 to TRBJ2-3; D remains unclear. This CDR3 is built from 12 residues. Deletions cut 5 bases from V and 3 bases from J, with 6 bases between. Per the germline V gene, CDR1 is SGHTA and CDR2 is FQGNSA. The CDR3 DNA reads TGTGCCAGCAGCCCGACAACAGATACGCAGTATTTT. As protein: CASSPTTDTQYF.